A single TCR beta chain is shown here with its context. Its antigen is as yet unknown. The sample is drawn from a study of cytomegalovirus exposure and HLA in healthy donors. Across the whole study: T cells numbering about 200 million yielded approximately 100 million unique TCR beta sequences in an earlier analysis. Whole-study results and caveats: The HLA-A and HLA-B alleles of most subjects were reportedly predicted accurately from TCR beta sequences. A missense DCLRE1C variant was associated with V- and J-gene trimming of TCR beta chains in a later analysis, and an independent cohort replicated the association.

These donors, healthy bone marrow donors, were studied. The CDR3 runs 14 residues. Trimming left V 0 bases short and J 8 bases short, with 12 bases between. Germline lookup yields CDR1 SGHDN and CDR2 FVKESK. 13 Jbeta primers and 60 Vbeta primers were used for the PCR. Sequencing was performed with immunoSEQ multiplex PCR; in TCRdb, only in-frame clones are kept and a portion is missing. The sample yields 100,000 to 150,000 clones, roughly 77% seen once. The sample was PBMCs. The sequence was collected from a man under 40 in good health and CMV-seronegative. The V call is TRBV14, the J call TRBJ2-3, with D uncertain. The CDR3 here is CASSQDQGRSTQYF. The CDR3 DNA follows: TGTGCCAGCAGCCAAGATCAAGGAAGGAGTACGCAGTATTTT.